This T cell receptor (beta chain) was recovered during a study of T cells in Graves' hyperthyroidism and ophthalmopathy (dated by TCRdb to the late 2010s). As for the study more broadly: Peripheral blood samples were taken at initial diagnosis, before any treatment was given. The paper reports TCR Vbeta CDR3 sequencing of 130 to 150 peripheral blood samples: 40 or so ophthalmopathy, 75 to 80 hyperthyroidism and approximately 17 progressor patients. Prospective prediction of ophthalmopathy was tested in an independent validation cohort consisting of some 18 hyperthyroidism patients and around 17 patients who later progressed to ophthalmopathy. A discovery cohort of roughly 100 patients, approximately 45 with Graves' ophthalmopathy and about 58 with stable Graves' hyperthyroidism, was used to find distinguishing TCR V-J signatures. The 95 to 100 discovery patients were randomly divided into training and test sets at a 7:3 ratio. In roughly six Graves' hyperthyroidism patients, the study also compared T-cell repertoires from thyroid tissue with T-cell repertoires from blood. Following sampling, methimazole starting at 30 mg daily was given to hyperthyroidism patients, and high-dose intravenous methylprednisolone was given to ophthalmopathy patients. Findings and caveats that apply to the study as a whole: Sample size was not statistically predetermined, and blinding of investigators to group allocation was not performed. In cross-validation, a model built on a 13 V-J signature told ophthalmopathy apart from stable hyperthyroidism with under 90% sensitivity and approximately 81% specificity, and in testing the same model reached 80%/75%. During validation, the model predicted progression to ophthalmopathy a median of approximately 6 months ahead of onset, with roughly 65% sensitivity and around 72% specificity. Most expanded thyroid clonotypes (frequency above 0.001) were also detected in blood, suggesting blood repertoires may reflect thyroid immune responses.

On this clonotype itself: Its antigen remains unidentified. No much larger clone is present one base from it, and per-base qualities are unavailable.

The CDR3 sequence holds 14 residues, the cysteine and phenylalanine included. CDR3 DNA only is kept here, 42 bases in frame from base 1. Trimming removed 3 bases from V and 2 bases from J, leaving 14 bases between the germline ends. CDR1 and CDR2, per the germline V gene (reference sequence), are DFQATT and SNEGSKA. TCR beta CDR3 regions were amplified from RNA transcripts. For the first round of RT-PCR on the TCR CDR3, the HTBI primer set was used together with the Qiagen OneStep RT-PCR kit. Libraries were constructed in a second round of multiplex PCR, after which size selection and purification were carried out. Paired-end sequencing of the libraries was performed with 100 bp reads on an Illumina HiSeq2000. The paper's processing steps were these. SOAPnuke was used to process the raw data, throwing out any read that contained adapters or uncalled bases, had a mean Phred below 15, or lacked an exact constant-primer or identifier match. High-quality paired reads were merged using COPE v1.2.5, and each unique nucleotide sequence was defined as a clonotype. MiTCR v1.1 was used to align clonotypes to the IMGT TRBV, TRBD and TRBJ reference segments. The analysis was restricted to V-J combinations with a frequency above 0.0001, which together covered just over 98% of the repertoires. The TCS score was defined as F50 (clonal expansion) divided by E x V (chaos), with BLOSUM62-based TCRdist calculated between CDR3 peptides within each V-J. Welch's t-statistics and random forest reduced around 550 V-J features to about 13, which were used in a naive Bayes classifier (R e1071). TCRdb itself trimmed the public reads at Q25 with fastp, ran MiXCR and retained productive beta chains. Entries are consolidated by CDR3 protein sequence, retaining the most common genes and DNA. TCRdb, not the original authors, processed these V and J calls. In all, the sample holds about 380,000 distinct CDR3 sequences, and approximately 18% of those were seen once. In total, the top ten clones hold 40% of the sample.

Moderately to severely active disease, a Clinical Activity Score of at least 3, a NOSPECS grade of at least 4, and a duration under 3 months were present in ophthalmopathy patients. Any patient with an uncontrolled infection, another autoimmune disease, pregnancy or lactation was excluded. Diagnoses were established on the basis of clinical symptoms, serum thyroxine and TRAb, thyroid ultrasound, and orbital computed tomography. Ficoll-Paque density gradient centrifugation was used to isolate PBMCs from around 10 ml of fresh peripheral blood. Total RNA was extracted with Trizol reagent, and quality was checked on an Agilent 2100 Bioanalyzer.

Sequenced sample: blood. The chain couples TRBV20-1 to TRBJ2-7, with the D gene call left open. The TCR comes from a man between 18 and 29 years old with Graves' ophthalmopathy. The DNA sequence is given as TGCAGTGCTAGCTCGCAGAGTATGACCTACGAGCAGTACTTC. Its coded protein is CSASSQSMTYEQYF.